These T cell receptor beta chains were read from a single sample in a study of T cells expressing NK-cell markers. TCRdb processed the 5' RACE reads again and assigns one entry to each CDR3 protein, with no DNA. This repertoire includes some 120,000 distinct CDR3 sequences. Sequences were obtained from blood T cells: a sorted CD56 or NKG2C T cell subset, CD4+ or CD8+ T cells, or bulk PBMC T cells (not recorded which). Receptors originate from a woman between 18 and 70 years old in good health. Both conserved end residues are part of each CDR3.

j_call,v_call,cdr3_aa
TRBJ1-1,TRBV2,CASRGGVPGQGVMNTEAFF
TRBJ2-3,TRBV7-2,CASSLITSTDTQYF
TRBJ2-6,TRBV12-3/TRBV12-4,CASSPGTGANVLTF
TRBJ2-1,TRBV25-1,CASSGGARAEQFF
TRBJ2-1,TRBV20-1,CSARDPAGDYNEQFF
TRBJ2-1,TRBV4-3,CASSQFSGSSYNEQFF
TRBJ2-1,TRBV29-1,CSVSSGGANEQFF
TRBJ2-5,TRBV27,CASSPTTGGETQYF
TRBJ2-7,TRBV11-2,CASSLGLWGEYF
TRBJ1-1,TRBV7-6,CASSFDRGLDTEAFF
TRBJ2-7,TRBV2,CASSEGDRGAYEQYF
TRBJ1-1,TRBV5-4,CDSSFSPAETEAFF
TRBJ1-6,TRBV6-4,CASSEDISYNSPLHF
TRBJ1-5,TRBV6-2/TRBV6-3,CASTDINQPQHF
TRBJ1-2,TRBV7-6,CASSLSVANYGYTF
TRBJ2-7,TRBV12-3/TRBV12-4,CASSPQAYEQYF
TRBJ1-2,TRBV4-3,CASSQGTGSQNGYTF
TRBJ2-5,TRBV7-6,CASSLGQAQETQYF
TRBJ1-2,TRBV6-5,CASRAPANYGYTF
TRBJ1-6,TRBV7-2,CASSPRDSYSPLHF
TRBJ1-2,TRBV12-3/TRBV12-4,CASSPIRGGYTF
TRBJ2-2,TRBV29-1,CSVDSTGGTGELFF
TRBJ1-4,TRBV13,CASSLAGGEEKLFF